This T cell receptor beta chain derives from a study of blood T cell repertoires in COVID-19. Overall study context: Samples taken during acute and convalescent COVID-19 were collected in the United States, Italy and Spain.

The CDR3 has 17 residues. Germline values: CDR1 MNHEY, CDR2 SMNVEV (reference sequence). The ends were cut back, 0 bases at V and 3 bases at J, with 17 bases in the middle. Original methodology: Reference gene primer amplification gave nucleated cell count estimates. Produced via immunoSEQ multiplex PCR; TCRdb's table is partial and in-frame only. From that table come the V and J calls and clone size; the DNA was used to work out D and trimming. The data show more than 110,000 clones, around 89% seen once. This clone is a singleton in its sample. The source material was peripheral blood. The receptor comes from a man aged 60-69 years with active or convalescent COVID-19. The chain carries TRBV27 and TRBJ1-2; possible D gene TRBD1, 5 bases. CDR3 nucleotide sequence: TGTGCCAGCAGTTTATCAGCAGACAGATTCCACGACTATGGCTACACCTTC. Translation gives CASSLSADRFHDYGYTF.